The rows below give T cell receptor beta chains drawn from one sample of a study of CD8 T cells in ankylosing spondylitis. TCRdb re-called the 5' RACE reads through MiXCR, storing one row per CDR3 protein. In the table there are 200,000 to 250,000 distinct CDR3 sequences, approximately 16% of which are singletons. The sequenced sample was blood, either unsorted or a sorted T cell fraction (not recorded which). The receptors here all came from a male donor with ankylosing spondylitis. CDR3s include the opening cysteine and the closing phenylalanine or tryptophan. A D gene is named only where the DNA matches it firmly. The listing skips clone size in some rows; elsewhere it reads once, few, many or a size class.

v_gene	j_gene	d_gene	abundance	CDR3nt	CDR3aa
TRBV4-1	TRBJ2-7	TRBD1	many	TGCGCCAGCAGCCATCGGACAGGGGTTGCCTACGAGCAGTACTTC	CASSHRTGVAYEQYF
TRBV27	TRBJ2-3	TRBD2	NA	TGTGCCAGCAGCCAGCGGGGCAACACAGATACGCAGTATTTT	CASSQRGNTDTQYF
TRBV10-3	TRBJ1-3	TRBD1	few	TGTGCCATCAGTCCCGGGACAGGGCCTTCATACTCTGGAAACACCATATATTTT	CAISPGTGPSYSGNTIYF
TRBV6-2/TRBV6-3	TRBJ2-2	NA	NA	TGTGCCAGCAGTTCCGGAGTCCGGGACTTATACACCGGGGAGCTGTTTTTT	CASSSGVRDLYTGELFF
TRBV6-5	TRBJ1-2	NA	once	TGTGCCAGCAGTTACTCTGGAGGCCTCTCGATAAGTAATGAAGGCTACACCTTC	CASSYSGGLSISNEGYTF
TRBV12-5	TRBJ2-2	NA	NA	TGTGCTAGTGGTTTGGTACCAGTAGTTGGGTACACCGGGGAGCTGTTTTTT	CASGLVPVVGYTGELFF
TRBV5-1	TRBJ2-7	TRBD1	once	TGCGCCAGCAGCTTGGCATTTCCGGGACAGGGCTCCTACGAGCAGTACTTC	CASSLAFPGQGSYEQYF
TRBV29-1	TRBJ2-3	NA	few	TGCAGCGTTGAATACGGGATAGACATAACAGATACGCAGTATTTT	CSVEYGIDITDTQYF
TRBV11-2	TRBJ2-1	TRBD2	few	TGTGCCAGCACCACAGGCCGGGAGGGGAGCTACAATGAGCAGTTCTTC	CASTTGREGSYNEQFF
TRBV29-1	TRBJ2-7	TRBD1	few	TGCAGCGTTGAGGGGCCTGGACAGGCTGACTCCTACGAGCAGTACTTC	CSVEGPGQADSYEQYF
TRBV28	TRBJ2-2	NA	few	TGTGCCAGCCGTTACCGCACTGACTTAAACACCGGGGAGCTGTTTTTT	CASRYRTDLNTGELFF
TRBV12-5	TRBJ2-1	TRBD2	NA	TGTGCTAGTGGCCAAGGACTAGCGGGAGATGAGCAGTTCTTC	CASGQGLAGDEQFF
TRBV7-8	TRBJ2-7	NA	few	TGTGCCAGCAGCTTAGCAGGTGGACGAGACTACGAGCAGTACTTC	CASSLAGGRDYEQYF
TRBV25-1	TRBJ2-5	NA	NA	TGTGCCAGCAGTGGGGCAGGTGGGGAGACCCAGTACTTC	CASSGAGGETQYF
TRBV12-3/TRBV12-4	TRBJ2-3	NA	NA	TGTGCCAGCAGTAGGGCTCGGACGGACACAGATACGCAGTATTTT	CASSRARTDTDTQYF